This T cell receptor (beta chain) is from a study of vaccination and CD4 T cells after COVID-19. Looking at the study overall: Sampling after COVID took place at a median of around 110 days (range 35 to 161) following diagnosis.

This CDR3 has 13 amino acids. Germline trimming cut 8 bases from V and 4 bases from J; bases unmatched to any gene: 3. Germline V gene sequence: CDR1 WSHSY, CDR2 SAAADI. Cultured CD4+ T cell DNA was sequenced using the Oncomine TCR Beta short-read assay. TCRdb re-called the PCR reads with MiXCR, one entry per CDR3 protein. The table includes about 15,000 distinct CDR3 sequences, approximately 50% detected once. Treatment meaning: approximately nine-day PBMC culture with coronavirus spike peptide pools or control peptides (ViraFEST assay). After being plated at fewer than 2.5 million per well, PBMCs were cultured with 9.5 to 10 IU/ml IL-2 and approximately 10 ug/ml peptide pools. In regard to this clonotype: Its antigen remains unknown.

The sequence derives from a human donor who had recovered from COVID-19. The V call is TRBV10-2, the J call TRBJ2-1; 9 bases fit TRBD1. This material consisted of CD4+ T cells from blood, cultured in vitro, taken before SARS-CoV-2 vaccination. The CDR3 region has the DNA TGCGCCAGCCCGGGACAGGGTTACAATGAGCAGTTCTTC. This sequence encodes CASPGQGYNEQFF.